This record looks at one T cell receptor (beta chain) sequence and its context. Data came from immunoSEQ multiplex PCR; TCRdb stores just in-frame clones and leaves some out. The repertoire holds about 190,000 clones, approximately 80% seen once, with 20% in the top ten. These data come from a study of blood T cell repertoires in COVID-19. Study context: PBMCs, B-cell-depleted T cells, or T cells were the source of the cDNA or gDNA that made up the material.

The length of the CDR3 is 15 residues. Trimming took off 7 bases at V and 9 bases at J, with 25 bases between the two ends. Germline CDR1 SQVTM, CDR2 ANQGSEA. The source is a human donor in a cohort sampled during active COVID-19. The sample comprised peripheral blood. The chain joins TRBV29-1 to TRBJ2-1, with a tentative D call TRBD2 (6 bases). CDR3 nucleotides: TGCAGCGGAGGTGTTCTCGGCCTTGACGGGGGTGAGCAGTTCTTC. Protein product: CSGGVLGLDGGEQFF.